This T cell receptor beta chain is from a study of OX40 agonist ivuxolimab in advanced cancers. Study-wide context: All patients had ivuxolimab intravenously every 2 weeks at 0.01 to 10 mg/kg.

TCRdb keeps only in-frame clones here, not all; method: immunoSEQ multiplex PCR. Counted here are 90,000 to 150,000 clones, 85% to 90% occurring once; the ten biggest clones make up approximately 0.55%. Study findings and constraints: Partial responders at 0.1-3.0 mg/kg showed near-lowest clonal expansion.

Germline lookup yields CDR1 SGDLS and CDR2 YYNGEE. The trim removed 4 bases at V and 3 bases at J, leaving 7 bases unmatched. The CDR3 totals 15 residues. With respect to this clone: Its matching antigen is unknown.

The source is an adult with an advanced solid tumor such as melanoma, head and neck, liver or kidney cancer. The specimen comprised CD4+ or CD8+ T cells sorted from blood, sampled in a trial of the OX40 agonist ivuxolimab. J is TRBJ2-3 and V is TRBV9; 8 bases are a match to TRBD2. The CDR3 DNA follows: TGTGCCAGCAGCCCCCTCGGGGGGGTGACAGATACGCAGTATTTT. It translates to CASSPLGGVTDTQYF. The full variable domain, its missing parts supplied by reference TRBV9 and TRBJ2-3, is DSGVTQTPKHLITATGQRVTLRCSPRSGDLSVYWYQQSLDQGLQFLIQYYNGEERAKGNILERFSAQQFPDLHSELNLSSLELGDSALYFCASSPLGGVTDTQYFGPGTRLTVL.